This T cell receptor (beta chain) originates from a study of blood T cell repertoires in COVID-19 (dated by TCRdb to between 2020 and 2021). As for the study more broadly: The collaborator samples originated in the United States, Italy and Spain and spanned the acute and convalescent phases of COVID-19. The sample metadata nearly always contained a de-identified subject ID, COVID-19 status, age in years and sex. The repertoires were released in a freely available public database intended as a resource for research on the immune response to SARS-CoV-2. Samples were obtained from the ongoing ImmuneRACE study (first 160 participants) and from some 1,200 subjects provided by 6 global collaborators. The material from the prospective study consisted of cDNA or gDNA derived from T cells, B-cell-depleted T cells, or PBMCs. Subjects who had been exposed to COVID-19, were actively infected with it, or had recovered from it provided the deeply sampled blood TCRbeta repertoires that made up the dataset. Where available, HLA class I and class II types were taken from metadata supplied by the sample provider and were not determined by assay-based typing.

Whole blood was collected in K2EDTA tubes by collaborating institutions according to the institutions' own protocols. For TCRbeta analysis, collaborator samples were shipped as frozen whole blood, as isolated PBMCs, or as DNA extracted from either sample type. The CDR3 has 17 amino acids, counting the end cysteine and phenylalanine. The sequence is cut down to CDR3 DNA, 51 bases in frame from base 1. V is clipped by 1 base and J by 4 bases, and the sequence between their germline boundaries is 16 bases long. Taken from the germline V gene (reference sequence), the CDR1 and CDR2 loops are SEHNR and FQNEAQ. Results the study describes overall, beyond this receptor: Clinical and demographic metadata were provided uncurated, with the amount varying by source and participant.

TCRbeta CDR3 regions were amplified from genomic DNA using the immunoSEQ Assay, a bias-controlled multiplex PCR. As for how the authors treated the data: The number of nucleated cells in each sample was estimated from the amplification of reference gene primers within the assay. Sequence reads were collapsed and filtered to measure the absolute abundance of every unique TCRbeta CDR3 rearrangement. For each sample, productive Simpson clonality was calculated by taking the square root of Simpson's diversity index across productive rearrangements. TCRdb's version of the immuneACCESS table is confined to in-frame rearrangements and falls short of the full clone set. An unresolved V gene accounts for under half of the shortfall where checked; the remainder is of unknown origin. V, J and clone size reflect that table, while D and trimming were determined from the DNA. The table for this sample lists 100,000 or so clones; roughly 92% of them were counted only once. The ten top clones hold more than 5% of the sample.

About this clone itself: Its antigen target is currently unknown. Per-base qualities were not stored, and no clone one base away is much larger.

Sequenced material: peripheral blood. The chain links TRBV7-9 with TRBJ2-2; TRBD2 might be the D gene, on 5 matching bases. The TCR comes from an older man with acute or convalescent COVID-19. The bases are TGTGCCAGCAGCTTAGGGTCGGGGAGCGTCAGCACCGGGGAGCTGTTTTTT. It translates as CASSLGSGSVSTGELFF.